Listed below are T cell receptor beta chains from one sample, sequenced in a study of shared clonotypes between healthy human individuals. Assay: immunoSEQ multiplex PCR; the TCRdb copy retains only in-frame clones and omits some. The sample includes about 490,000 clones, 70% to 80% seen only once; the top ten take approximately 12%. The sample taken for sequencing was PBMCs. The origin of the receptors is a woman between 40 and 55 years old in good health. Some clones in this sample may be carry-over from other donors' samples. Each CDR3 is given with its conserved first and last residue. D genes are given only for firm matches. Rows may omit the clone size; those that give it use once, few, many or a size class.

J	D	size	V	CDR3	DNA
TRBJ2-7	TRBD1	.	TRBV6-5	CAGSRDRGLYEQYF	TGTGCCGGCAGCAGGGACAGGGGCTTGTACGAGCAGTACTTC
TRBJ1-2	TRBD1	few	TRBV7-8	CASSFTGVGYTF	TGTGCCAGCAGCTTTACAGGGGTAGGCTACACCTTC
TRBJ2-3	TRBD1	once	TRBV6-5	CASSRPGTGANTQYF	TGTGCCAGCAGTCGCCCGGGGACAGGGGCCAATACGCAGTATTTT
TRBJ1-3	.	.	TRBV18	CASSPSDGSGNTIYF	TGTGCCAGCTCACCATCCGATGGCTCTGGAAACACCATATATTTT
TRBJ1-1	.	.	TRBV13	CASSQPGPGAFF	TGTGCCAGCAGCCAACCGGGGCCGGGAGCTTTCTTT
TRBJ2-5	.	.	TRBV20-1	CSTGETQYF	TGCAGTACAGGGGAGACCCAGTACTTC
TRBJ2-3	.	.	TRBV7-2	CASSPRWSGDTQYF	TGTGCCAGCAGCCCTCGGTGGAGCGGAGATACGCAGTATTTT
TRBJ2-7	.	many	TRBV5-4	CASSQGLSGLRAEQYF	TGCGCCAGCAGCCAGGGATTATCGGGACTCCGGGCCGAGCAGTACTTC
TRBJ2-1	TRBD2	.	TRBV30	CAWSARLAEQFF	TGTGCCTGGAGTGCCCGACTAGCCGAGCAGTTCTTC
TRBJ2-7	TRBD2	.	TRBV7-3	CASSALAGAHEQYF	TGTGCCAGCAGCGCGTTAGCGGGAGCCCACGAGCAGTACTTC
TRBJ1-2	.	few	TRBV28	CASRDPGYGYTF	TGTGCCAGCCGGGACCCAGGCTATGGCTACACCTTC
TRBJ2-7	.	.	TRBV19	CASSIVGGTPYEQYF	TGTGCCAGTAGTATAGTCGGGGGAACCCCCTACGAGCAGTACTTC
TRBJ1-2	TRBD1	.	TRBV5-1	CASSVGQGDYGYTF	TGCGCCAGCAGCGTCGGACAGGGGGACTATGGCTACACCTTC
TRBJ2-2	.	.	TRBV5-1	CASSFMGQNTGELFF	TGCGCCAGCAGCTTCATGGGTCAGAACACCGGGGAGCTGTTTTTT
TRBJ2-5	TRBD2	.	TRBV5-1	CASSPEGTSGSRAQYF	TGCGCCAGCAGCCCGGAGGGGACTAGCGGGAGTAGGGCCCAGTACTTC
TRBJ2-2	.	.	TRBV6-1	CASSEVGWERTGELFF	TGTGCCAGCAGTGAAGTTGGGTGGGAGAGAACCGGGGAGCTGTTTTTT
TRBJ1-3	.	.	TRBV29-1	CSVVVLGRGGNTIYF	TGCAGCGTTGTGGTCCTGGGAAGGGGGGGGAACACCATATATTTT
TRBJ2-5	.	many	TRBV25-1	CASSPPGETQYF	TGTGCCAGCAGTCCCCCAGGGGAGACCCAGTACTTC
TRBJ2-7	.	.	TRBV7-9	CASSPAPVSEQYF	TGTGCCAGCAGCCCCGCCCCTGTGTCCGAGCAGTACTTC
TRBJ2-7	.	.	TRBV18	CASSPPTLRDSLLREQYF	TGTGCCAGCTCACCACCAACGCTCCGAGACAGCCTATTAAGGGAGCAGTACTTC
TRBJ1-1	.	.	TRBV5-1	CASSSGTINTEAFF	TGCGCCAGCAGCTCTGGGACTATTAACACTGAAGCTTTCTTT
TRBJ2-3	.	once	TRBV28	CASRPGTAGADTQYF	TGTGCCAGCAGGCCGGGGACAGCGGGGGCAGATACGCAGTATTTT
TRBJ1-2	.	.	TRBV6-1	CASSEAGGVGYGYTF	TGTGCCAGCAGTGAAGCGGGAGGGGTCGGGTATGGCTACACCTTC
TRBJ2-1	TRBD1	.	TRBV6-6	CASSLDRGTYNEQFF	TGTGCCAGCAGCCTAGACAGGGGGACATACAATGAGCAGTTCTTC
TRBJ2-3	TRBD2	.	TRBV18	CATREGRSTGTQYF	TGTGCCACGCGGGAGGGCCGTAGCACAGGTACGCAGTATTTT
TRBJ2-2	TRBD2	.	TRBV5-1	CASSLGLAGVKGELFF	TGCGCCAGCAGCTTGGGACTAGCGGGAGTTAAAGGGGAGCTGTTTTTT
TRBJ2-3	.	few	TRBV4-3	CASSQDGTHNTDTQYF	TGCGCCAGCAGCCAAGACGGGACGCACAATACAGATACGCAGTATTTT
TRBJ2-7	.	.	TRBV6-1	CASSPESVIGEQYF	TGTGCCAGCAGCCCAGAGTCGGTTATCGGCGAGCAGTACTTC
TRBJ1-1	TRBD1	.	TRBV5-1	CASSLSGGLTEAFF	TGCGCCAGCAGCTTGTCAGGGGGACTTACTGAAGCTTTCTTT
TRBJ1-2	TRBD1	.	TRBV5-1	CASSTQGANYGYTF	TGCGCCAGCAGCACTCAGGGGGCTAACTATGGCTACACCTTC
TRBJ2-3	TRBD2	.	TRBV5-1	CASSLRTSEGDTQYF	TGCGCCAGCAGCCTCCGGACTAGCGAAGGAGATACGCAGTATTTT
TRBJ2-6	.	few	TRBV6-4	CASSEGFGANVLTF	TGTGCCAGCAGTGAGGGGTTTGGGGCCAACGTCCTGACTTTC
TRBJ2-5	.	.	TRBV7-2	CASSPGTRGETQYF	TGTGCCAGCAGCCCGGGGACAAGGGGAGAGACCCAGTACTTC
TRBJ2-7	.	.	TRBV28	CASTGTNYEQYF	TGTGCCAGCACGGGGACAAACTACGAGCAGTACTTC
TRBJ1-1	.	few	TRBV5-1	CASSPARTGTEAFF	TGCGCCAGCAGCCCTGCCCGGACGGGCACTGAAGCTTTCTTT
TRBJ2-7	TRBD1	.	TRBV9	CASSVPEDRGNYF	TGTGCCAGCAGCGTCCCAGAGGACAGGGGGAACTACTTC
TRBJ2-7	TRBD2	.	TRBV7-2	CASSPNRDYAYEQYF	TGTGCCAGCAGCCCGAACCGGGACTACGCCTACGAGCAGTACTTC
TRBJ1-2	.	.	TRBV15	CATSRDLTAILYGYTF	TGTGCCACCAGCAGAGATTTGACGGCCATTCTTTATGGCTACACCTTC
TRBJ2-3	TRBD2	few	TRBV28	CASSLAGGDTQYF	TGTGCCAGCAGTTTAGCGGGAGGAGATACGCAGTATTTT
TRBJ2-5	TRBD2	.	TRBV7-2	CASSLGGLAGYETQYF	TGTGCCAGCAGCTTGGGGGGCCTAGCGGGATATGAGACCCAGTACTTC
TRBJ1-1	.	.	TRBV11-2	CASSLVGRTEAFF	TGTGCCAGCAGCTTAGTGGGCAGGACTGAAGCTTTCTTT
TRBJ2-1	TRBD2	.	TRBV4-3	CASSRVGTSGIDEQFF	TGCGCCAGCAGCCGAGTCGGGACTAGCGGGATAGATGAGCAGTTCTTC
TRBJ2-4	.	.	TRBV7-2	CASSPLGGGAKNIQYF	TGTGCCAGCAGCCCACTAGGGGGGGGAGCCAAAAACATTCAGTACTTC
TRBJ2-1	TRBD1	.	TRBV28	CASSAQTGDNEQFF	TGTGCCAGCAGTGCTCAGACAGGGGACAATGAGCAGTTCTTC
TRBJ2-3	.	once	TRBV6-5	CASSYGSTADTQYF	TGTGCCAGCAGTTATGGTAGCACCGCAGATACGCAGTATTTT
TRBJ1-1	.	.	TRBV29-1	CSAVAGMNTEAFF	TGCAGCGCCGTGGCTGGGATGAACACTGAAGCTTTCTTT
TRBJ2-2	TRBD2	once	TRBV7-9	CASSRRTSGAGTGELFF	TGTGCCAGCAGCCGCCGGACTAGCGGGGCGGGGACCGGGGAGCTGTTTTTT
TRBJ2-7	TRBD2	few	TRBV14	CASSQGGTSGVREQYF	TGTGCCAGCAGCCAAGGGGGAACTAGCGGAGTAAGGGAGCAGTACTTC
TRBJ2-3	TRBD1	.	TRBV5-1	CASSPGQTTDTQYF	TGCGCCAGCAGCCCGGGACAGACCACAGATACGCAGTATTTT